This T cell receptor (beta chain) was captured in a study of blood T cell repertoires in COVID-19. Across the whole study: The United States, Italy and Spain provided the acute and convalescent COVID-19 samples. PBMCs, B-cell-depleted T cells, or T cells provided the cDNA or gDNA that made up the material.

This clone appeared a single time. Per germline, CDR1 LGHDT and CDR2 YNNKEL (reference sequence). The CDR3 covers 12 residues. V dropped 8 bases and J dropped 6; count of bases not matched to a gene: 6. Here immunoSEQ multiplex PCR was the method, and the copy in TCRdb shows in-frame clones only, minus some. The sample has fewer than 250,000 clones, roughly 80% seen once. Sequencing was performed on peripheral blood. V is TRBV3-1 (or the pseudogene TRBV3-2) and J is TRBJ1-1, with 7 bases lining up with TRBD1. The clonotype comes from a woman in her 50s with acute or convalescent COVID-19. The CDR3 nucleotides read TGTGCCAGCGGCAGGGGGAGGTCTGAAGCTTTCTTT. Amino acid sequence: CASGRGRSEAFF.